This T cell receptor (beta chain) was observed in a study of human T cells and chemical hapten exposure. Study-level information: During the roughly 24-week study period, patients had diphenylcyclopropenone applied to the scalp every week. General study results and limits: After DPC sensitization, TCRs above 1 in 1000 frequency showed no change.

This clonotype has just a few counts. What it binds is not known. Sample time point: patch test 1, 2 weeks after DPC sensitization. Noted treatment: therapeutic diphenylcyclopropenone sensitization with weekly scalp DPC. At every patch-test visit, blood was drawn before the patch test was applied. The CDR3 sequence is 15 residues long. Deletions cut 3 bases from V and 0 bases from J, with 14 bases between. Germline V lookup: CDR1 DFQATT, CDR2 SNEGSKA (reference sequence). A single record per CDR3 protein comes from TCRdb applying MiXCR to the RACE reads. Among about 340,000 distinct CDR3 sequences listed, about 7% were seen once.

The TCR was taken from a woman under 30 with alopecia areata. Some clones in this sample may be carry-over from other donors' samples. The specimen was whole blood, collected in connection with sensitization to the hapten diphenylcyclopropenone (DPC). The gene calls are TRBV20-1 and TRBJ1-1; the D is unclear. CDR3 coding DNA: TGCAGTGCTAGCCCTTTGATGGAGCTGAACACTGAAGCTTTCTTT. Translated: CSASPLMELNTEAFF.